This T cell receptor beta chain was identified during a study of blood T cell repertoires in COVID-19. Overall study context: Nucleic acid was either cDNA or gDNA, and it came from T cells, B-cell-depleted T cells, or PBMCs.

Clones were sequenced by immunoSEQ multiplex PCR, and TCRdb holds only the in-frame ones, with some missing. The repertoire includes some 290,000 clones, approximately 91% of them detected once, and 2.3% sits in the top ten. Germline assignment: CDR1 KGHDR and CDR2 SFDVKD. This CDR3 has 15 residues. V trimming: 2 bases; J trimming: 7 bases; junction bases outside the gene matches: 7. Allocation to cohorts depended on clinical history reported by the participants. The specimen sequenced was PBMCs or T cells enriched from blood (not recorded which). This sequence joins TRBV24-1 and TRBJ1-5; TRBD1 agrees at 7 bases. This TCR derives from a woman in her 40s with acute COVID-19. CDR3: CATSDSRQGMQPQHF. In nucleotides, the CDR3 is TGTGCCACCAGTGATTCTCGACAGGGTATGCAGCCCCAGCATTTT.